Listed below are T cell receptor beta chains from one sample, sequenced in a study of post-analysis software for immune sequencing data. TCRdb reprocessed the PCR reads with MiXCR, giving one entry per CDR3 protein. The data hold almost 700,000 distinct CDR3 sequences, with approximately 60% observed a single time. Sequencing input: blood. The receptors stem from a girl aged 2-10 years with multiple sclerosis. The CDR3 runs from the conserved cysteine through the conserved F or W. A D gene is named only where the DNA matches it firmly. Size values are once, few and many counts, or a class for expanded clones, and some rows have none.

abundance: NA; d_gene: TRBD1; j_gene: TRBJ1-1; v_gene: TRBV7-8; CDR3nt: TGTGCCAGCAGCGGTTGGGTCGGACAGGGGGGGAACACTGAAGCTTTCTTT; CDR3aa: CASSGWVGQGGNTEAFF
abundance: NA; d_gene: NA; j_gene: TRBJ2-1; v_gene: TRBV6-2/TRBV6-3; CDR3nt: TGTGCCAGCATCCAAACCGTCCCGGGACCCAGATACAATGAGCAGTTCTTC; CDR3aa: CASIQTVPGPRYNEQFF
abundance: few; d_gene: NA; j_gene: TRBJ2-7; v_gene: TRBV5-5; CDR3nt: TGTGCCAGCAGGGATCGGGGTGCCTACGAGCAGTACTTC; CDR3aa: CASRDRGAYEQYF
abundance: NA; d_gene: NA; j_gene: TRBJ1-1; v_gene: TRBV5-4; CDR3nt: TGTGCCAGCAGCCTTCAAGAGTTTACTGAAGCTTTCTTT; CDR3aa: CASSLQEFTEAFF
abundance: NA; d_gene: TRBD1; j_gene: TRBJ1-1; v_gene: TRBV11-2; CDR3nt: TGTGCCAGCAGCTTAGCCATCACAGGGGTGAACACTGAAGCTTTCTTT; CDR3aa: CASSLAITGVNTEAFF
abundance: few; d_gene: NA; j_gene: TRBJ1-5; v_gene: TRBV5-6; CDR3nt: TGTGCCAGCACCTACTTAGACACTAAACTCAATCAGCCCCAGCATTTT; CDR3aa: CASTYLDTKLNQPQHF
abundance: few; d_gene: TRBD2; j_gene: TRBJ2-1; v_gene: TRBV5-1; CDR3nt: TGCGCCAGCAGCATAGCGGGAGGCCCGGTCGATGAGCAGTTCTTC; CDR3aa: CASSIAGGPVDEQFF
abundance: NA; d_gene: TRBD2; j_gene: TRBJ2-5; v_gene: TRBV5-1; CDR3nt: TGCGCCAGCAGCTTACGGGGGGGGACGAAACAAGAGACCCAGTACTTC; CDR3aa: CASSLRGGTKQETQYF
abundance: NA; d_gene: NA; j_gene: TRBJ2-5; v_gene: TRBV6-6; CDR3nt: TGTGCCAGCAGTTACGAAGGAATGGGAGAGACCCAGTACTTC; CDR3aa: CASSYEGMGETQYF
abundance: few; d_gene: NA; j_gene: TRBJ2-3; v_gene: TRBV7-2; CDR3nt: TGTGCCAGCCTGAAGGTGCGGGGGCTCCGAGATACGCAGTATTTT; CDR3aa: CASLKVRGLRDTQYF
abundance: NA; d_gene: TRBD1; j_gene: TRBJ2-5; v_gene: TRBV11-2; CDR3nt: TGTGCCAGCAGATCGACAGGGGTTGCGGAGACCCAGTACTTC; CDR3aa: CASRSTGVAETQYF
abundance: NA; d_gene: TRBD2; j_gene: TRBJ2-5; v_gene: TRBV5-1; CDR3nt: TGCGCCAGCAGCACCGCGGGAGCCACAGAGACCCAGTACTTC; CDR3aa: CASSTAGATETQYF
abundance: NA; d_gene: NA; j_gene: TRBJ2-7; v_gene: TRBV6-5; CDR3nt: TGTGCCAGCAGTTACTCGAGAGGAGGAGGATCCTACGAGCAGTACTTC; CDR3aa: CASSYSRGGGSYEQYF
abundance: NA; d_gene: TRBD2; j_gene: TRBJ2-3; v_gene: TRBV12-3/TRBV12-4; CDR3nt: TGTGCCAGCAGGCCGGGACTAGGCCCAGATACGCAGTATTTT; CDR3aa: CASRPGLGPDTQYF
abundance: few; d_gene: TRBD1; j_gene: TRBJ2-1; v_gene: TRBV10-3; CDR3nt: TGTGCCATCAGTACCGGGACAGCGATCTACAATGAGCAGTTCTTC; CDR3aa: CAISTGTAIYNEQFF
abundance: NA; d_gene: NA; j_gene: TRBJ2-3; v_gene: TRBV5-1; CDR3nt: TGCGCCAGCAGCTTGGTAGCAGACAAGGGAGATACGCAGTATTTT; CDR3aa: CASSLVADKGDTQYF
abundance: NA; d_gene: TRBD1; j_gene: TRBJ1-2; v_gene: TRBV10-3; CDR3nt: TGTGCCATCACTCCAACCGGGACAGCTACACCGTATGGCTACACCTTC; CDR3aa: CAITPTGTATPYGYTF
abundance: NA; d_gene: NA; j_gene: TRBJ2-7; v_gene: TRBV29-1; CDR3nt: TGCAGCGTTCTGGGTCACCTAACCTACGAGCAGTACTTC; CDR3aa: CSVLGHLTYEQYF
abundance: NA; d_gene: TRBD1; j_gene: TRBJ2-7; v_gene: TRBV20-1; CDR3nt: TGCAGTGCTAGAGCCCGGACAGGGGAATCCTACGAGCAGTACTTC; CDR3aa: CSARARTGESYEQYF
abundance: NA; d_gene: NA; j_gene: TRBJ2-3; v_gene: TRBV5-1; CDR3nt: TGCGCCAGCAGCTTGGGTCGGGGATGGGATACGCAGTATTTT; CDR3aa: CASSLGRGWDTQYF
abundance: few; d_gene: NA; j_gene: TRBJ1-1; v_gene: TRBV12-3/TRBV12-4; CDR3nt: TGTGCCAGCAGTTTAGTGTGGGGAACTGAAGCTTTCTTT; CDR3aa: CASSLVWGTEAFF
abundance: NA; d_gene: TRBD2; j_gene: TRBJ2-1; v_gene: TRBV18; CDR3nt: TGTGCCAGCTCACCACCGTCTACAGCGGGGCGAGGGAAGCAGTTCTTC; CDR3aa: CASSPPSTAGRGKQFF
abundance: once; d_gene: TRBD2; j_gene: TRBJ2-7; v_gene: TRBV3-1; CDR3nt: TGTGCCAGCAGCCAAGATCGAGCGGGAGGGCCCCACGAGCAGTACTTC; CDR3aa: CASSQDRAGGPHEQYF
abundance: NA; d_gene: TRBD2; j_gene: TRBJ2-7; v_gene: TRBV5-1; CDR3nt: TGCGCCAGCAGCTCCGGGACTAGAGTCGACGAGCAGTACTTC; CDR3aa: CASSSGTRVDEQYF
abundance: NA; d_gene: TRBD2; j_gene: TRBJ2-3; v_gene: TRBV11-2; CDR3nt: TGTGCCAGCAGCAAAATGGGGGGAGCGGGGGGGTTCACAGATACGCAGTATTTT; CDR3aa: CASSKMGGAGGFTDTQYF
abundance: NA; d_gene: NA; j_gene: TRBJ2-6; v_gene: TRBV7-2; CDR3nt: TGTGCCAGCAGCTCGATAACTTACTCTGGGGCCAACGTCCTGACTTTC; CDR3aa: CASSSITYSGANVLTF
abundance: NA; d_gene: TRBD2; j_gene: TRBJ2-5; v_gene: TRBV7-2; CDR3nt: TGTGCCAGCAGCTTAACGCGGGGGGGGTCGGAGACCCAGTACTTC; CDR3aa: CASSLTRGGSETQYF
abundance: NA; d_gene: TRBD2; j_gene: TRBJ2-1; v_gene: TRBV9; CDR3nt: TGTGCCAGCAGCGTAGTAGCTAGCGGCTACAATGAGCAGTTCTTC; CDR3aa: CASSVVASGYNEQFF
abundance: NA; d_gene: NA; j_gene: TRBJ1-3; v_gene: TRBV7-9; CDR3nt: TGTGCCAGCAGCTTGACAGGTTACTCTGGAAACACCATATATTTT; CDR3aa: CASSLTGYSGNTIYF
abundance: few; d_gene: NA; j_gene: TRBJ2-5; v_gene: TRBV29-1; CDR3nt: TGCAGCGTTGACAGCAGCCAAGAGACCCAGTACTTC; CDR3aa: CSVDSSQETQYF
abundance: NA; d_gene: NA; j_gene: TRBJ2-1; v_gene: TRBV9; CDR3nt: TGTGCCAGCAGCGCACCAACAGGGAAAACCTACAATGAGCAGTTCTTC; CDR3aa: CASSAPTGKTYNEQFF
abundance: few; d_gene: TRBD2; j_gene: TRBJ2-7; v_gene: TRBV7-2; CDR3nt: TGTGCCAGCAGCTTAGGCGGGGGGGCCGGGGATGAGCAGTACTTC; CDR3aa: CASSLGGGAGDEQYF
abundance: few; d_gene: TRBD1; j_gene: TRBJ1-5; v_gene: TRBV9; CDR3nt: TGTGCCAGCAGCGACGGGACAGGGGGCCGCAATCAGCCCCAGCATTTT; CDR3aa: CASSDGTGGRNQPQHF
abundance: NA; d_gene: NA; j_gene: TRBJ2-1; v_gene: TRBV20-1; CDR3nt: TGCAGTGCTAGAGATCAGGATCCCGCGTTCTTC; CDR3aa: CSARDQDPAFF
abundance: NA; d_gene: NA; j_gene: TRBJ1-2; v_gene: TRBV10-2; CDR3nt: TGCGCCAGCAGTGAAGGCAGGGGACTTACTGGCTACACCTTC; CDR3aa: CASSEGRGLTGYTF
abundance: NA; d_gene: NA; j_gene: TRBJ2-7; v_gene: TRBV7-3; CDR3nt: TGTGCCAGCAGCCCCCGCGGCGGTCCTACCTACGAGCAGTACTTC; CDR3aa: CASSPRGGPTYEQYF